These T cell receptor beta chains were read from a single sample in a study of T cells after yellow fever vaccination. TCRdb used MiXCR to reprocess the 5' RACE reads, holding one entry per CDR3 protein. The sample holds just under 600,000 distinct CDR3 sequences, roughly 13% seen once. Source: PBMCs, taken on the day of the yellow fever booster vaccination. The receptor set was obtained from a man aged 25 to 40 who received the YFV17D yellow fever vaccine. CDR3s include the opening cysteine and the closing phenylalanine or tryptophan. Fields, in order: J gene, V gene, D gene, clone size, CDR3 protein, CDR3 DNA. A D gene is named only where the DNA matches it firmly. Where a row states a size, it is once, few, many or the class of an expanded clone; other rows omit it.

TRBJ2-3,TRBV10-2,TRBD2,few,CASLRTSGSISTDTQYF,TGCGCCAGCCTCCGGACTAGCGGTAGCATTAGCACAGATACGCAGTATTTT
TRBJ2-5,TRBV19,NA,NA,CASSNRDQETQYF,TGTGCCAGTAGTAACCGGGATCAAGAGACCCAGTACTTC
TRBJ2-7,TRBV20-1,TRBD2,NA,CSAPRPSGRSYEQYF,TGCAGTGCCCCCCGCCCTAGCGGGAGATCCTACGAGCAGTACTTC
TRBJ2-3,TRBV20-1,TRBD2,few,CSANSGSGVTDTQYF,TGCAGTGCTAATAGCGGGAGCGGGGTCACAGATACGCAGTATTTT
TRBJ1-6,TRBV16,TRBD1,few,CASSRPDRELNSPLHF,TGTGCCAGCAGCCGACCGGACAGGGAACTTAATTCACCCCTCCACTTT
TRBJ1-1,TRBV20-1,NA,once,CSARGLGNTEAFF,TGCAGTGCTAGGGGGCTCGGGAACACTGAAGCTTTCTTT
TRBJ1-1,TRBV5-1,TRBD1,many,CASSARTGDTEAFF,TGCGCCAGCAGCGCACGGACAGGGGACACTGAAGCTTTCTTT
TRBJ2-7,TRBV6-2/TRBV6-3,NA,few,CASRFYFKSSYEQYF,TGTGCCAGCCGATTCTACTTTAAGAGCTCCTACGAGCAGTACTTC
TRBJ2-5,TRBV5-1,NA,few,CASSVEPGAWETQYF,TGCGCCAGCAGCGTGGAACCGGGAGCTTGGGAGACCCAGTACTTC
TRBJ2-7,TRBV3-1,NA,few,CASSQIFLSSYEQYF,TGTGCCAGCAGCCAAATCTTCTTGTCTTCCTACGAGCAGTACTTC
TRBJ2-5,TRBV11-2,NA,many,CASSTASPDQYF,TGTGCCAGCAGCACCGCTTCCCCGGACCAGTACTTC
TRBJ2-7,TRBV7-2,NA,few,CASSLAATSNEQYF,TGTGCCAGCAGCTTAGCTGCGACTAGTAACGAGCAGTACTTC
TRBJ2-3,TRBV20-1,NA,NA,CSARVGSGGTDTQYF,TGCAGTGCTAGAGTTGGGTCAGGGGGCACAGATACGCAGTATTTT
TRBJ2-3,TRBV7-3,TRBD2,NA,CASSLSSLAEADTQYF,TGTGCCAGCAGCTTAAGTTCTCTAGCGGAGGCAGATACGCAGTATTTT
TRBJ2-2,TRBV20-1,NA,NA,CSANTQGFNAGELFF,TGCAGTGCTAATACGCAGGGTTTTAACGCCGGGGAGCTGTTTTTT
TRBJ2-1,TRBV20-1,TRBD2,few,CSAPSLTSGRLSGYNEQFF,TGCAGTGCGCCATCCCTGACTAGCGGGAGACTTTCGGGGTACAATGAGCAGTTCTTC
TRBJ2-7,TRBV10-3,NA,NA,CAINQGGYEQYF,TGTGCCATCAACCAGGGGGGATACGAGCAGTACTTC
TRBJ1-5,TRBV7-9,NA,NA,CASSLAGSGSNQPQHF,TGTGCCAGCAGCTTAGCAGGGAGCGGAAGCAATCAGCCCCAGCATTTT
TRBJ2-7,TRBV29-1,TRBD1,NA,CSVLQGSTYEQYF,TGCAGCGTTCTACAGGGGTCCACCTACGAGCAGTACTTC
TRBJ1-6,TRBV24-1,NA,NA,CATGGSYNSPLHF,TGTGCCACCGGCGGCTCCTATAATTCACCCCTCCACTTT
TRBJ2-2,TRBV9,NA,many,CASSVGDSTTGELFF,TGTGCCAGCAGCGTTGGGGATTCAACCACCGGGGAGCTGTTTTTT
TRBJ2-7,TRBV20-1,TRBD1,few,CSAQIWGQPSYEQYF,TGCAGTGCCCAGATCTGGGGACAGCCCTCCTACGAGCAGTACTTC
TRBJ1-1,TRBV20-1,NA,NA,CSARGDLRGGGTEAFF,TGCAGTGCTAGAGGGGATCTCAGGGGTGGTGGCACTGAAGCTTTCTTT
TRBJ2-1,TRBV29-1,NA,NA,CSGGTRGLEFF,TGCAGCGGGGGAACGCGGGGTTTGGAGTTCTTC
TRBJ1-1,TRBV30,NA,NA,CAWPYSEAFF,TGTGCCTGGCCCTACAGTGAAGCTTTCTTT
TRBJ1-2,TRBV21-1,NA,few,CASSLMSGGGGYTF,TGTGCCAGCAGCCTTATGTCCGGCGGCGGGGGCTACACCTTC